This is a list of T cell receptor beta chains from one sample in a study of T cells in localized non-small cell lung cancer. Repertoires were generated with immunoSEQ multiplex PCR, while TCRdb's copy carries only in-frame clones and drops some. The sample lists around 34,000 clones, roughly 93% seen once, with around 8% in the top ten. Sample: peripheral blood, taken before any cancer treatment. These receptors were collected from a female donor of 60 years or more with stage I lung adenocarcinoma. Both conserved end residues are part of each CDR3. The D gene is left open where the match is weak. Rows may omit the clone size; those that give it use once, few, many or a size class.

CDR3 DNA	CDR3 protein	D gene	clone size	V gene	J gene
TGTGCCAGCAGTGAAGCGGTGACTAGCGGGAGTTTAATAGATACGCAGTATTTT	CASSEAVTSGSLIDTQYF	TRBD2	.	TRBV2	TRBJ2-3
TGTGCCAGTAGTACACGATCCTCTGGGACAGGGATCAATCAGCCCCAGCATTTT	CASSTRSSGTGINQPQHF	TRBD1	.	TRBV19	TRBJ1-5
TGTGCCAGCAGCTTTGTTGACAGAAACACCGGGGAGCTGTTTTTT	CASSFVDRNTGELFF	.	once	TRBV13	TRBJ2-2
TGTGCCAGCAGCCGACAGGGTATCTCCTACGAGCAGTACTTC	CASSRQGISYEQYF	TRBD1	.	TRBV28	TRBJ2-7
TGTGCCAGCAGTTTAATTAGGGGCGACTATGGCTACACCTTC	CASSLIRGDYGYTF	.	.	TRBV27	TRBJ1-2
TGCAGCGTTTCCCTAGCGGGAGTGCAAGATACGCAGTATTTT	CSVSLAGVQDTQYF	TRBD2	.	TRBV29-1	TRBJ2-3
TGTGCCAGCAGCACACCGACAGGGAATGAGCAGTTCTTC	CASSTPTGNEQFF	TRBD1	.	TRBV7-9	TRBJ2-1
TGTGCCATCAGTTCCCGGGACAGGGGAGGAAGTGGAGGTTCACCCCTCCACTTT	CAISSRDRGGSGGSPLHF	TRBD1	.	TRBV10-3	TRBJ1-6
TGTGCCGCCCACGGGATGGTAGCGGGGGGCCAGAATGAGCAGTTCTTC	CAAHGMVAGGQNEQFF	TRBD2	.	TRBV10-3	TRBJ2-1
TGTGCCTGGACTGTGAAAGATTCTCGTGGAAACACCATATATTTT	CAWTVKDSRGNTIYF	.	.	TRBV30	TRBJ1-3
TGTGCCAGCAGCCCGGGGACATATGGCTACACCTTC	CASSPGTYGYTF	.	.	TRBV5-4	TRBJ1-2
TGTGCCAGCAGCGTGGACGGGAGCTCTGGAAACACCATATATTTT	CASSVDGSSGNTIYF	.	.	TRBV9	TRBJ1-3
TGTGCCAGTAGTACAAGTCCAGTTATCTCTGGGGCCAACGTCCTGACTTTC	CASSTSPVISGANVLTF	.	.	TRBV19	TRBJ2-6
TGTGCCAGCAGCTTCCGACTAGCGGGATGGGGAGAGACCCAGTACTTC	CASSFRLAGWGETQYF	TRBD2	.	TRBV13	TRBJ2-5
TGTGCCTGGAGTGTACAGCGGGCAAGCAATCAGCCCCAGCATTTT	CAWSVQRASNQPQHF	.	.	TRBV30	TRBJ1-5
TGTGCCGGAAGCCGGGGCCCCGGAGATACGCAGTATTTT	CAGSRGPGDTQYF	.	.	TRBV6-5	TRBJ2-3
TGTGCCAGCAGCCCGGGACAGCCGACAGATACGCAGTATTTT	CASSPGQPTDTQYF	TRBD1	.	TRBV27	TRBJ2-3
TGTGCCAGCAGTTTGCAGGGTAAGGGCACTGAAGCTTTCTTT	CASSLQGKGTEAFF	.	.	TRBV27	TRBJ1-1
TGCAGCGTTGATAAACCACAGGGGACAGATACGCAGTATTTT	CSVDKPQGTDTQYF	TRBD1	.	TRBV29-1	TRBJ2-3
TGTGCCAGCAGCCAAGATGGGGGTAGGAGGCAAGAGACCCAGTACTTC	CASSQDGGRRQETQYF	.	.	TRBV4-2	TRBJ2-5
TGTGCCAGCAGCTCTGGACTAGCGGACTACAATGAGCAGTTCTTC	CASSSGLADYNEQFF	TRBD2	.	TRBV7-9	TRBJ2-1
TGCGCCAGCAGCTTGTCAGGGCAGCCTAACTCTGGAAACACCATATATTTT	CASSLSGQPNSGNTIYF	.	.	TRBV5-1	TRBJ1-3
TGTGCCAGCAGCGGGACTAGCGGGAGGGGTGAGCAGTTCTTC	CASSGTSGRGEQFF	TRBD2	few	TRBV9	TRBJ2-1
TGTGCCAGCCACACTACGGGGGGTGAGCAGTTCTTC	CASHTTGGEQFF	TRBD2	.	TRBV7-2	TRBJ2-1
TGTGCCAGTAGCCGACGTGAGAACACTGAAGCTTTCTTT	CASSRRENTEAFF	.	.	TRBV19	TRBJ1-1